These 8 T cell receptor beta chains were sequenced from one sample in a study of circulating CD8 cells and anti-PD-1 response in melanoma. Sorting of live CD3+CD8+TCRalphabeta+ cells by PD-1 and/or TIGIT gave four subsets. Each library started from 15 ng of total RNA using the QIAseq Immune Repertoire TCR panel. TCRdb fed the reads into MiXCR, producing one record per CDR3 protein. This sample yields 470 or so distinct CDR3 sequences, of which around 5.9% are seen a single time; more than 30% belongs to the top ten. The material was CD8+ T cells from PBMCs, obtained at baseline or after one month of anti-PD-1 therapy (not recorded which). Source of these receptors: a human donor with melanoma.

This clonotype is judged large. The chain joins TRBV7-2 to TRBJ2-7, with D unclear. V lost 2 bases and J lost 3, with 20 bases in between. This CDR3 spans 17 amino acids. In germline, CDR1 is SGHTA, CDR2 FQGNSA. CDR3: CASSLPSGAVWSYEQYF. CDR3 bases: TGTGCCAGCAGCTTACCGTCTGGCGCAGTATGGAGCTACGAGCAGTACTTC.

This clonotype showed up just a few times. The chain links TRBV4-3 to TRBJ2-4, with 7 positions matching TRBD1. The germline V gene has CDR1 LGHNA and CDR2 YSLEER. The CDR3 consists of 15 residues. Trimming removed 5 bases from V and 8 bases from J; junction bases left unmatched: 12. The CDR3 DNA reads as TGCGCCAGCAGCACGAACAGGGGTTCCTCTGACATTCAGTACTTC. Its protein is CASSTNRGSSDIQYF.

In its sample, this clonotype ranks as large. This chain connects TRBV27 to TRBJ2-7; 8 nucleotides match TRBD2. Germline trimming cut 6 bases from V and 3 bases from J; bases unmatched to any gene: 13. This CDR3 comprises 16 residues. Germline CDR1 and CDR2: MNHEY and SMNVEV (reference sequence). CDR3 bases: TGTGCCAGCAGCCATGCCCGGGGGGGCACTATCTACGAGCAGTACTTC. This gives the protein CASSHARGGTIYEQYF.

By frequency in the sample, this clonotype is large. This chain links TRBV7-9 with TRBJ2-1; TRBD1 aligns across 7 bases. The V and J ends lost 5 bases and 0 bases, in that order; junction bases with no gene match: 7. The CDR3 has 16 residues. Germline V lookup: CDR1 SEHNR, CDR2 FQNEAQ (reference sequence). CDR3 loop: CASSGPRGSSYNEQFF. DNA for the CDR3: TGTGCCAGCAGCGGACCCAGGGGGAGCTCCTACAATGAGCAGTTCTTC.

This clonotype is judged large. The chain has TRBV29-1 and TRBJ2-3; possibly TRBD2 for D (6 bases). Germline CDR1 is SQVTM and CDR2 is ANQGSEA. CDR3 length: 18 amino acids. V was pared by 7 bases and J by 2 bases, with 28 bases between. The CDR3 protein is CSARMLGGSEGYTDTQYF. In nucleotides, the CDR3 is TGCAGCGCCCGGATGTTGGGAGGCTCGGAGGGGTACACAGATACGCAGTATTTT.

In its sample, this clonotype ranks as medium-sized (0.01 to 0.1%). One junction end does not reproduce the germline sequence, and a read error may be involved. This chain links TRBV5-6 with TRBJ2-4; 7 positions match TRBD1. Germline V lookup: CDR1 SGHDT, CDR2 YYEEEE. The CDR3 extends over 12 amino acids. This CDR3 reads CASSLGTERGHF. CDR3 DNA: TGTGCCAGCAGCCTTGGGACAGAAAGAGGGCACTTC.

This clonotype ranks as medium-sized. CDR3 DNA: TGCAGCGTTGAGTCAGGGATTATCCAAGAGACCCAGTACTTC. It encodes CSVESGIIQETQYF. This chain links TRBV29-1 with TRBJ2-5; a weak D match, TRBD1 (5 bases). The V end was cut by 3 bases, the J end by 1 base, with 12 bases between. Germline V lookup: CDR1 SQVTM, CDR2 ANQGSEA. CDR3 length: 14 amino acids.

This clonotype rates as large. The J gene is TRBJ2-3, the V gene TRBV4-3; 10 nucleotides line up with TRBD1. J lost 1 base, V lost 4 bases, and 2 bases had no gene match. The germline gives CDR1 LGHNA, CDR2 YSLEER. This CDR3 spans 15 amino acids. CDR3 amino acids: CASSPDRGRTDTQYF. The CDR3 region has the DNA TGCGCCAGCAGCCCTGACAGGGGGCGCACAGATACGCAGTATTTT.